The TCR beta chain under discussion was sequenced for a study of technical replicates of blood from four donors. Germline V lookup: CDR1 LNHDA, CDR2 SQIVND (reference sequence). Trimming removed 0 bases at V and 3 bases at J, with 11 bases between. The CDR3 has 15 residues. Using immunoSEQ multiplex PCR, the repertoire was profiled, and TCRdb retains in-frame clones only, with some absent. The table records around 56,000 clones, 90% to 95% of them present only once. J is TRBJ1-2 and V is TRBV19; D ambiguous. This sequence originates from a human donor in good health. Some clones in this sample may be carry-over from other donors' samples. Specimen: PBMCs. DNA for the CDR3: TGTGCCAGTAGTATAGATAGGCGGGGTTACTATGGCTACACCTTC. Amino acids: CASSIDRRGYYGYTF.